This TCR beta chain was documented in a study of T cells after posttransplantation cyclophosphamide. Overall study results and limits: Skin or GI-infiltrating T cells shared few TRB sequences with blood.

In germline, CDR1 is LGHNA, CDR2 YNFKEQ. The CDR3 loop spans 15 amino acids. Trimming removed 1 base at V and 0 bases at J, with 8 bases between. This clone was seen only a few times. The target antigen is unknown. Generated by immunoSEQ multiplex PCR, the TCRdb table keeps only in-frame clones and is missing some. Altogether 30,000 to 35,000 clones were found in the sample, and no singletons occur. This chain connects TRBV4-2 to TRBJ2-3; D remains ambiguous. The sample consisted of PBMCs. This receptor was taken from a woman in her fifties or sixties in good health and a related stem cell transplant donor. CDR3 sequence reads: CASSQVPGSTDTQYF. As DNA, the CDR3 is TGTGCCAGCAGCCAAGTCCCAGGTAGCACAGATACGCAGTATTTT.